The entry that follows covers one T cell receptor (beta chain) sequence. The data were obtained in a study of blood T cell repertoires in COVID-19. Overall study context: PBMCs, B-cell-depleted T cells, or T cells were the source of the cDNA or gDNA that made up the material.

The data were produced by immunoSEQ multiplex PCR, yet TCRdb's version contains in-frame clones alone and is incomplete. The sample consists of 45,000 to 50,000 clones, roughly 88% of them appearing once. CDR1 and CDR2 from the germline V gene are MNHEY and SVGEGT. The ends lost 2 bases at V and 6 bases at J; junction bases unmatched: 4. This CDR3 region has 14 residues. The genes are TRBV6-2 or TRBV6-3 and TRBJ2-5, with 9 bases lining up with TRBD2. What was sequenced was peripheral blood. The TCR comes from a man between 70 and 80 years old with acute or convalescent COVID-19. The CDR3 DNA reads TGTGCCAGCAGTTACGGAGCGGGGGGTCAGACCCAGTACTTC. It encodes CASSYGAGGQTQYF.